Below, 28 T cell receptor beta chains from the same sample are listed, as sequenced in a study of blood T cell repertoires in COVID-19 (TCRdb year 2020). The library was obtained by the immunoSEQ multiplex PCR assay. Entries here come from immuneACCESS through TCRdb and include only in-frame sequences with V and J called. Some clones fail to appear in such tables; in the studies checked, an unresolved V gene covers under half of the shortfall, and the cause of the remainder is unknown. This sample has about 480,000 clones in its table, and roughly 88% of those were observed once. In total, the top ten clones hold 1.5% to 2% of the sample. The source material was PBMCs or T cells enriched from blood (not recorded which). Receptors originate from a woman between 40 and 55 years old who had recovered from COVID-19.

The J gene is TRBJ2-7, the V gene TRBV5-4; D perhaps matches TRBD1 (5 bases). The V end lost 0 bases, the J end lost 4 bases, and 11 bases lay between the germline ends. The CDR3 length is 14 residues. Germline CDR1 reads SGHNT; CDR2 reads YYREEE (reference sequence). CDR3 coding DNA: TGTGCCAGCAGCTTGGAACAGGATTTTTACGAGCAGTACTTC. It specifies CASSLEQDFYEQYF.

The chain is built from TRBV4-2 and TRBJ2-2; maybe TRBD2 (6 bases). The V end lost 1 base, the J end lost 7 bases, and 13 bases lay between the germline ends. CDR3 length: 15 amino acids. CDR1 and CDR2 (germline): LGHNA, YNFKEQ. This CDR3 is CASSQVGGKVGELFF. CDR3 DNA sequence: TGTGCCAGCAGCCAAGTAGGAGGGAAAGTCGGGGAGCTGTTTTTT.

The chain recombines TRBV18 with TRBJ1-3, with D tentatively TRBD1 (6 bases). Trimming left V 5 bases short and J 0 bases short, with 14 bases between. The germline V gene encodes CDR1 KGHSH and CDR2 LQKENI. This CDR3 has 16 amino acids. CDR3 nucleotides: TGTGCCAGCTCAGATGGACAGCGGTACTCTGGAAACACCATATATTTT. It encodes CASSDGQRYSGNTIYF.

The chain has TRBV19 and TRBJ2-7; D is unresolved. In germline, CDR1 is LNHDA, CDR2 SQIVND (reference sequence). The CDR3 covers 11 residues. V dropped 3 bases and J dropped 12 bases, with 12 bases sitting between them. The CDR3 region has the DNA TGTGCCAGTAGTATGCACAACAATGTGTACTTC. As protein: CASSMHNNVYF.

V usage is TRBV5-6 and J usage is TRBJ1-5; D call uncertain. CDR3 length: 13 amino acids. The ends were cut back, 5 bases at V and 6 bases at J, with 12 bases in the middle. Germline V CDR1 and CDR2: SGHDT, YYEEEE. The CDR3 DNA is TGTGCCAGCAGTGGTGCCGGCGGTCAGCCCCAGCATTTT. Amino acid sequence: CASSGAGGQPQHF.

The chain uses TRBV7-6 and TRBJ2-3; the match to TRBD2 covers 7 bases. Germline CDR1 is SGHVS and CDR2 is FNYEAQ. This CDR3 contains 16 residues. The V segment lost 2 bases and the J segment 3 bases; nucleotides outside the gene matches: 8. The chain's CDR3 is CASSLRAGAGTDTQYF. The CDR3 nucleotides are TGTGCCAGCAGCTTAAGGGCGGGAGCGGGGACAGATACGCAGTATTTT. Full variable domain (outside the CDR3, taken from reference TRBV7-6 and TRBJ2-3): GAGVSQSPRYKVTKRGQDVALRCDPISGHVSLYWYRQALGQGPEFLTYFNYEAQQDKSGLPNDRFSAERPEGSISTLTIQRTEQRDSAMYRCASSLRAGAGTDTQYFGPGTRLTVL.

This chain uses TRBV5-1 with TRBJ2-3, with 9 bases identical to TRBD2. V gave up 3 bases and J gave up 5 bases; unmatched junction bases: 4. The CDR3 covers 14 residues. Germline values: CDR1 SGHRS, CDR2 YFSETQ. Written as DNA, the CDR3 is TGCGCCAGCAGCTGGACTAGCGTAAAAGATACGCAGTATTTT. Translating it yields CASSWTSVKDTQYF.

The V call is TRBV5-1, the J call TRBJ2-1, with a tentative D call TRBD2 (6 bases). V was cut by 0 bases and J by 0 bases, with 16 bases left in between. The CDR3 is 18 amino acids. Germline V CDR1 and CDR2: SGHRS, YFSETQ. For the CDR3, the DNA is TGCGCCAGCAGCTTGGTCCTTAGCGGATTTAACTCCTACAATGAGCAGTTCTTC. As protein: CASSLVLSGFNSYNEQFF.

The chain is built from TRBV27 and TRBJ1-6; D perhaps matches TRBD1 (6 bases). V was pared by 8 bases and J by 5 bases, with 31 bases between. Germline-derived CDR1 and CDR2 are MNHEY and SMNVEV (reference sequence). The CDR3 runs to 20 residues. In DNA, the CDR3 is TGTGCCAGCGGATCTACACCGGGGGCCAGGGAGGGTAGGGATAATTCACCCCTCCACTTT. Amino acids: CASGSTPGAREGRDNSPLHF.

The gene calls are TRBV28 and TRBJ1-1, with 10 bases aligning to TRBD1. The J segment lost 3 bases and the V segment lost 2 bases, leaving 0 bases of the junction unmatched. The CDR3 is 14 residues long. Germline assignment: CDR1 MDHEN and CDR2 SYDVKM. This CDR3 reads CASSLGTGDTEAFF. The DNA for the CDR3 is TGTGCCAGCAGTTTAGGGACAGGGGACACTGAAGCTTTCTTT.

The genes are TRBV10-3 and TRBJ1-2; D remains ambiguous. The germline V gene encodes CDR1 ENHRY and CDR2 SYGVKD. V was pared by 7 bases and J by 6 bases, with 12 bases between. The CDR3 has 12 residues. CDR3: CAIISGSHGYTF. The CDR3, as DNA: TGTGCCATCATTTCCGGGTCCCATGGCTACACCTTC.

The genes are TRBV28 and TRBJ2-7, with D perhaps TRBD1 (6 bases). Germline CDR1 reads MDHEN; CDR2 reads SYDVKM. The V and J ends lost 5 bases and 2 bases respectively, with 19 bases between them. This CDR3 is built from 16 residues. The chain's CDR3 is CASSLLGGAGTYEQYF. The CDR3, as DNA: TGTGCCAGCAGTCTCCTTGGGGGCGCCGGGACCTACGAGCAGTACTTC.

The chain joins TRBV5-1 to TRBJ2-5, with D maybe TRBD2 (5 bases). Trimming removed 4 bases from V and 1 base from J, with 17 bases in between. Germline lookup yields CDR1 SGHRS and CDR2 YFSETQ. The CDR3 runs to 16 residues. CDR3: CASSAGDMRSQETQYF. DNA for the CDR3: TGCGCCAGCAGCGCCGGGGATATGAGGAGCCAAGAGACCCAGTACTTC.

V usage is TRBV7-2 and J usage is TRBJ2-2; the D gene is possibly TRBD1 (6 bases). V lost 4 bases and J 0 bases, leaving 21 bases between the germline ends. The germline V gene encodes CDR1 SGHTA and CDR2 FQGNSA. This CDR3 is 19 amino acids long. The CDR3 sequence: CASSYTPGQRATNTGELFF. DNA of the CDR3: TGTGCCAGCAGCTATACACCGGGACAAAGAGCGACGAACACCGGGGAGCTGTTTTTT.

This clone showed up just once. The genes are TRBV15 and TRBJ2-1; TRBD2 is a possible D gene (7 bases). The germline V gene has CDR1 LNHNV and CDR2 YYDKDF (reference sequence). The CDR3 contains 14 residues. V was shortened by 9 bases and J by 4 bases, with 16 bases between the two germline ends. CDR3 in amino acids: CATGGGTKYNEQFF. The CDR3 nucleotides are TGTGCCACGGGAGGGGGAACTAAATACAATGAGCAGTTCTTC. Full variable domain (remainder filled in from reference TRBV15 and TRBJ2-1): DAMVIQNPRYQVTQFGKPVTLSCSQTLNHNVMYWYQQKSSQAPKLLFHYYDKDFNNEADTPDNFQSRRPNTSFCFLDIRSPGLGDTAMYLCATGGGTKYNEQFFGPGTRLTVL.

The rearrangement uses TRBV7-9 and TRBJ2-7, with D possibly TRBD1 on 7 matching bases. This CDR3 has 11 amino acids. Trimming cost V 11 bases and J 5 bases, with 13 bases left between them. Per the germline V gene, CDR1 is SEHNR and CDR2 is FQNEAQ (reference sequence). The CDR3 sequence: CAGQGEDEQYF. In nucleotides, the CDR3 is TGTGCCGGTCAGGGGGAGGACGAGCAGTACTTC. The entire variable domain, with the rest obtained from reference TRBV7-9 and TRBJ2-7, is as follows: DTGVSQNPRHKITKRGQNVTFRCDPISEHNRLYWYRQTLGQGPEFLTYFQNEAQLEKSRLLSDRFSAERPKGSFSTLEIQRTEQGDSAMYLCAGQGEDEQYFGPGTRLTVT.

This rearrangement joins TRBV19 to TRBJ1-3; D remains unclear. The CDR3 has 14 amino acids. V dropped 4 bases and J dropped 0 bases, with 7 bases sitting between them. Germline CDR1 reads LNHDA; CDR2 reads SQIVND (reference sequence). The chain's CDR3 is CASSREASGNTIYF. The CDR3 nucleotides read TGTGCCAGTAGTAGGGAGGCCTCTGGAAACACCATATATTTT.

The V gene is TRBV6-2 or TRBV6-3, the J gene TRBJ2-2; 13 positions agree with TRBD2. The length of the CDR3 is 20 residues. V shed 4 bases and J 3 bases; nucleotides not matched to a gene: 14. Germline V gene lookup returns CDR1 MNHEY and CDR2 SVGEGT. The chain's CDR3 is CASSSRTSGSSRKDTGELFF. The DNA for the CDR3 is TGTGCCAGCAGTTCAAGGACTAGCGGGAGTAGTCGTAAGGACACCGGGGAGCTGTTTTTT.

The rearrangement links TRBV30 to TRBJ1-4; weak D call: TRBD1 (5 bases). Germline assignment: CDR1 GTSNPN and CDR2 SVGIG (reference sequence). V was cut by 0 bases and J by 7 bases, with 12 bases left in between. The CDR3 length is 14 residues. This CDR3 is CAWSVRWGGEKLFF. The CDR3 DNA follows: TGTGCCTGGAGTGTACGGTGGGGCGGTGAAAAACTGTTTTTT.

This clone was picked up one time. CDR3: CASSLGRSGNKDTQYF. The CDR3 DNA sequence: TGTGCCAGCAGCTTAGGTCGCAGCGGGAATAAAGATACGCAGTATTTT. This rearrangement joins TRBV7-2 to TRBJ2-3; 7 bases align to TRBD2. Trimming cost V 1 base and J 5 bases; bases outside gene matches: 9. This CDR3 is 16 amino acids long. From germline, CDR1 is SGHTA and CDR2 FQGNSA.

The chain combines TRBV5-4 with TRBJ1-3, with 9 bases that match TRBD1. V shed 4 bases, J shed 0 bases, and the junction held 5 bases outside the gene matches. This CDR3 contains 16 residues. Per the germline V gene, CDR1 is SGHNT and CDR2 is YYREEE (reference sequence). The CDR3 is CASSRTTGGSGNTIYF. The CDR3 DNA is TGTGCCAGCAGCCGAACGACAGGGGGCTCTGGAAACACCATATATTTT.

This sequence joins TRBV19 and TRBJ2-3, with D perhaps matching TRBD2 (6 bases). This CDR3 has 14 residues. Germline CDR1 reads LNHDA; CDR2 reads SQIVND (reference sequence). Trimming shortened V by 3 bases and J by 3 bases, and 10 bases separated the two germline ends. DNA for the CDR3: TGTGCCAGTAGTATGGGAGGACTTACAGATACGCAGTATTTT. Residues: CASSMGGLTDTQYF. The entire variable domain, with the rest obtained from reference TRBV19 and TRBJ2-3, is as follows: DGGITQSPKYLFRKEGQNVTLSCEQNLNHDAMYWYRQDPGQGLRLIYYSQIVNDFQKGDIAEGYSVSREKKESFPLTVTSAQKNPTAFYLCASSMGGLTDTQYFGPGTRLTVL.

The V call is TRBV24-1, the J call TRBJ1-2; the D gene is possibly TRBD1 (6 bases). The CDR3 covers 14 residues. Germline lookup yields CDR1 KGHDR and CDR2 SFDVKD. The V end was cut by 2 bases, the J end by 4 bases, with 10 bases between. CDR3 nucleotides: TGTGCCACCAGTGATTGGGGGGGCGTCTATGGCTACACCTTC. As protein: CATSDWGGVYGYTF.

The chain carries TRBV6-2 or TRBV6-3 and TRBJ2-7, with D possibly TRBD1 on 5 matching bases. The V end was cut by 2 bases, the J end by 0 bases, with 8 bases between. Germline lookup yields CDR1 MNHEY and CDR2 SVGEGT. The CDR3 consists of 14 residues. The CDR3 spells CASSYRQTSYEQYF. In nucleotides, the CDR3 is TGTGCCAGCAGTTACCGACAGACCTCCTACGAGCAGTACTTC.

DNA for the CDR3: TGTGCCAGCAGTTACCTAGCGGGAGGTACGACAGATACGCAGTATTTT. Its translation: CASSYLAGGTTDTQYF. This chain uses TRBV6-2 or TRBV6-3 with TRBJ2-3, with 11 bases lining up with TRBD2. This CDR3 contains 16 residues. After removal of 2 bases from V and 3 bases from J, the junction contained 4 bases not matched to a gene. Looked up from germline, CDR1 is MNHEY and CDR2 is SVGEGT.

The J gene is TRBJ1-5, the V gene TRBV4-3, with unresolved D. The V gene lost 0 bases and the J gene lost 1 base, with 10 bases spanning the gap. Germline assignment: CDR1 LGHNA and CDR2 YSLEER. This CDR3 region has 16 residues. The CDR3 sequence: CASSQEPTPSNQPQHF. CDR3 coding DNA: TGCGCCAGCAGCCAAGAACCAACACCGAGCAATCAGCCCCAGCATTTT.

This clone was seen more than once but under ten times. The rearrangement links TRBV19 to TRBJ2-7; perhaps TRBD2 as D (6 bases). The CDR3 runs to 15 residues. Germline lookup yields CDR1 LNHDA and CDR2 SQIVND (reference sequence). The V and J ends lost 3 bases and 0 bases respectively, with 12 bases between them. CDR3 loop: CASSISGTPSYEQYF. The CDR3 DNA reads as TGTGCCAGTAGTATTAGCGGAACCCCCTCCTACGAGCAGTACTTC.

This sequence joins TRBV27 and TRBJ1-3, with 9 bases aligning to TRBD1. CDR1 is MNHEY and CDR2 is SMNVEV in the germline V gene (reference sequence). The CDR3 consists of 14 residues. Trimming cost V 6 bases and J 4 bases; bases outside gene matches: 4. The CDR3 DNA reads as TGTGCCAGCAGAACTACAGGGGGCGGAAACACCATATATTTT. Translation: CASRTTGGGNTIYF.